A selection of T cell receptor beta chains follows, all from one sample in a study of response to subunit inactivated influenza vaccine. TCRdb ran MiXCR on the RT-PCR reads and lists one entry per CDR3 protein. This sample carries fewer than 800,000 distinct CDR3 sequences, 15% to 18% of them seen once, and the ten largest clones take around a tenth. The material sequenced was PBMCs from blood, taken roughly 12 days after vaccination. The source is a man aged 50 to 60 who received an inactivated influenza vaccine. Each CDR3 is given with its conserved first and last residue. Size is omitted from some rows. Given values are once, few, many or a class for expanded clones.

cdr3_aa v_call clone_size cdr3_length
CASSLARDVDEQYF TRBV11-1 few 14
CASSPPRLGASYEQYF TRBV18 many 16
CASSSGGDYNEQFF TRBV7-2 - 14
CASSEFSGFLTGELFF TRBV25-1 few 16
CASSLVGPPVSSYEQYF TRBV11-2 - 17
CASSKSGQGSYEQYF TRBV21-1 few 15
CSADRGRSYEQYF TRBV20-1 few 13
CAWTTDRGKKLFF TRBV30 - 13
CATSRDNEQFF TRBV15 - 11
CASSQDPQRGTDTQYF TRBV4-2 - 16
CASSDTSGTSGWLNEQFF TRBV6-4 few 18
CASSPRQGNSYEQYF TRBV5-1 few 15
CASRPNEQYF TRBV27 few 10
CASSYYNTGVQETQYF TRBV6-5 few 16
CASSRAIGELFF TRBV7-9 - 12
CASSTRPQETQYF TRBV28 - 13
CATNAGAGQTQYF TRBV25-1 - 13